This T cell receptor beta chain was observed in a study of cytomegalovirus exposure and HLA in healthy donors (dated by TCRdb to 2016 to 2017). In the study overall: An earlier analysis of some 550 of the donors reported 276 Gb of sequence data and around 110 million unique TCR beta sequences from 150 million to 200 million T cells. About 320 gigabases of sequencing data and tens of millions of unique TCR sequences were included in an early release covering about 700 HLA-typed donors. Of the 300 to 450 genotyped donors, around 81% fell in the genetic ancestry cluster associated with self-reported Caucasian donors. The aim of the study was to test whether cataloging public T cell receptors could identify signatures of past pathogen exposure. The T cell repertoires of several hundred subjects were profiled by immunosequencing and related to cytomegalovirus serostatus. Along with the roughly 710-subject first cohort, a separate validation cohort of over a hundred different subjects was used. To predict cytomegalovirus infection status, the study brought together high-throughput TCR immunosequencing, statistical association of individual TCRs with disease status, and machine learning. In a later analysis, previously published TCR beta repertoires from roughly 710 donors were re-analyzed and high-resolution HLA genotyping was added so that TCR occurrence patterns could be studied. In the later analysis, no new phenotypic data were used to find candidate immune exposures; instead, reliance was placed on TCR beta sequences and their occurrence across donors. An earlier analysis of about 600 of the donors used high-throughput TCR beta sequencing to judge whether each TCR beta V gene segment behaved as functional or pseudogenic. Donor age, sex, ethnicity and CMV serostatus were compiled alongside the repertoire data. A later genetic analysis used genome-wide SNP genotypes for about three fifths of the 666 donors, treating that subset as a discovery cohort. Every repertoire in the discovery cohort had been generated on one and the same sequencing platform. HLA typing covered class I and class II loci at four-digit resolution. Typing coverage varied by locus: roughly 620-640 donors for A, B, C, DRB1 and DQB1; around 560 for DQA1; over 600 for DPA1; approximately 490 for DPB1. Four or five DR-DQ haplotypes were handled as single units for association and clustering because linkage in the cohort was strong. Across 300 to 400 genotyped donors of the cohort, an average of approximately 200,000 unique TCR beta nucleotide sequences per donor were sequenced, and 15% to 20% of those sequences were non-productive.

Library method: the immunoSEQ multiplex PCR assay. The multiplex PCR relied on a mix of 60 forward primers for TCR Vbeta segments and 13 reverse primers for TCR Jbeta segments. The CDR3 region of rearranged TCR beta genes was amplified from genomic DNA with a multiplex PCR assay. The Illumina HiSeq System was used to sequence the amplified TCR beta libraries as 87-base-pair reads. The original pipeline was this. A later analysis counted tens of millions of unique TCR beta chains across the 550 to 750 repertoires, and some 12 million of these chains were shared by at least two donors. A nearest-neighbor algorithm error-corrected the raw reads and collapsed the reads into unique sequences, merging closely related sequences to remove PCR and sequencing errors. CDR3 sequences were aligned to IMGT reference sequences to assign V, D and J gene segments. For a sequence to be retained, a match of at least six nucleotides was required to both a V gene segment and a J gene segment. A rearrangement counted as productive if the CDR3 had no stop codons and remained in frame with V and J, and every other rearrangement counted as non-productive. CDR3 was defined according to IMGT convention as the region running from the second conserved V-encoded cysteine to the conserved J-encoded phenylalanine. The earlier analysis of 587 of the donors excluded sequences that lacked an unambiguous match to a single V gene segment. An earlier analysis of some 610 of the donors called V segments functional above 56.7% productive rearrangements and segregating when the between-donor standard deviation exceeded 5%. To diagnose cytomegalovirus status from the catalog of TCR beta chain sequences, a statistical classification framework was built. In a later analysis, V and J genes were assigned by comparing TCR nucleotide sequences against IMGT/GENE-DB human TR gene sequences. Using the TCRdist pipeline, a later analysis assigned CDR3 sequences along with most-parsimonious VDJ recombination scenarios. In a later analysis, each TCR beta chain was defined by its CDR3 amino acid sequence together with its V-gene family, and reads lacking a unique V-gene family were excluded. In a later analysis, fewer than 650 highly shared, low-generation-probability nucleotide sequences were removed to address suspected cross-contamination and a sequencing artifact. In a later analysis, a clonal expansion index for each public chain was calculated from normalized within-repertoire ranks of inferred template counts. In a later analysis, generation probabilities were computed using a VDJ recombination model fitted to out-of-frame rearrangements, and the results were checked against IGoR. A later analysis scored TCR-TCR, TCR-HLA and TCR-CMV co-occurrence with hypergeometric tests, applying a repertoire-size bias correction to TCR pairs. To estimate false discovery rates, a later analysis permuted the HLA or CMV assignments 20 times. In a later analysis, co-occurring TCRs were grouped using DBSCAN, and TCRdist sequence similarity was added for clustering within HLA-allele-positive subsets. Repertoires with fewer than 30,000 or more than 120,000 public chains were left out of co-occurrence clustering, as were roughly five repertoires with anomalous nucleotide sharing. In TCRdb, the immuneACCESS table is reduced to in-frame sequences with V and J assigned. These tables do not hold every clone; where another copy was compared, an unresolved V gene accounts for under half, and the others remain unexplained. That table is the source of V, J and clone size, and D and trimming were worked out from the DNA. The sample has approximately 190,000 clones on record, around 86% of them singletons. The top ten constitute 6.3% of the sample.

The cohort consisted of fewer than 700 healthy bone marrow donors. At the time of sampling, every cohort member was nominally healthy, though immune exposures that went unrecorded were likely present. The donor was CMV seropositive and was included in the group of 300 or so seropositive cohort members. Each donor provided a peripheral blood sample, and peripheral blood mononuclear cells were used for TCR beta sequencing. Genomic DNA was extracted from the blood cell samples with the Qiagen DNeasy Blood Extraction Kit. Worth noting for this clone: Its target antigen remains unknown. Base qualities are not at hand, and no much larger clone is one base apart.

Compared with germline, V lacks 8 bases and J lacks 12 bases; bases without a gene match: 19. The CDR3 numbers 16 residues from cysteine through phenylalanine. Just CDR3 DNA is preserved here, 48 bases in frame from base 1. Reading the germline V gene gives CDR1 MGHDK and CDR2 SYGVNS. Paper-wide results and their limitations: Correlated functional status among segregating V segments might be attributable to linkage disequilibrium, but an unknown experimental factor could not be ruled out. In a later genetic analysis, fewer N-insertions in productive TCRs were reported among donors in an Asian-associated ancestry cluster than the roughly 670-donor mean. Broadly in line with IMGT annotations, most TCR beta V segments showed up in productive rearrangements about 87% or about 30% of the time in an earlier analysis of several hundred of the donors. In both the original and validation cohorts, the classifier was reported to diagnose cytomegalovirus status with high specificity and sensitivity. A cluster of highly shared sequence variants was judged likely to represent a technical artifact of the sequencing pipeline. For the cohort, immune exposure information was limited to CMV serostatus. Strong co-occurrence of HLA alleles, especially DR and DQ, made assigning TCR associations to individual alleles difficult. The authors suggested that the approach could potentially be generalized to other disease states and immunological phenotypes. Most TCR sequences were observed very rarely across donors, whereas some public TCRs were present in many individuals. In a later analysis, about 16,000 TCR beta sequences were associated with specific HLA alleles at a false discovery rate of 0.05. Some IMGT-functional V segments, including TRBV6-2 and TRBV6-3, could not be distinguished by the 87-base-pair reads and were therefore excluded. An association between a missense DCLRE1C variant and V-gene and J-gene trimming of TCR beta chains was found in a later genetic analysis and replicated in an independent cohort. Most CMV-associated TCR beta chains appeared to be HLA-restricted in a later analysis, and the HLA associations seemed to be driven largely by CMV exposure. This cohort had only TCR beta chains sequenced, and the lack of alpha or paired-chain data limited which features could be detected. According to a later analysis, parvovirus B19, influenza, CMV and Epstein-Barr virus appeared linked to several top co-occurrence clusters. The study listed approximately 150 TCR beta chains as associated with cytomegalovirus. Because some donors lacked HLA typing at each locus, the association tests relied only on the typed subset. In a later analysis, HLA-associated TCR beta chains showed more clonal expansion and lower generation probabilities than non-associated chains that were equally common. In vitro tests confirmed that a few of the cytomegalovirus-associated TCR beta chains recognize cytomegalovirus antigens. A further reported finding was that TCR beta sequences accurately predicted the HLA-A and HLA-B alleles for most subjects in the first cohort. Roughly uniform sequencing depth across donors was assumed in presence/absence analyses, although this assumption may not hold. Because counts were too low, approximately 18 rarely observed V segments, including chromosome 9 orphons, were excluded from the earlier analysis of around 590 of the donors. In a later analysis, TCR association rates were found to vary across HLA loci, with the most associated TCRs seen for DRB1 alleles and the fewest for HLA-C alleles.

The TCR originated in a man in his forties or fifties in good health and CMV-seropositive. The V and J segments used are TRBV25-1 and TRBJ1-6; a stretch of 7 junction bases matches TRBD1. Sequencing was done on a sample of PBMCs. The DNA reads as follows: TGTGCCAGCCGTTCTCCCTCGACAGGGACTTTGAGACCCCTCCACTTT. Its translation reads: CASRSPSTGTLRPLHF.